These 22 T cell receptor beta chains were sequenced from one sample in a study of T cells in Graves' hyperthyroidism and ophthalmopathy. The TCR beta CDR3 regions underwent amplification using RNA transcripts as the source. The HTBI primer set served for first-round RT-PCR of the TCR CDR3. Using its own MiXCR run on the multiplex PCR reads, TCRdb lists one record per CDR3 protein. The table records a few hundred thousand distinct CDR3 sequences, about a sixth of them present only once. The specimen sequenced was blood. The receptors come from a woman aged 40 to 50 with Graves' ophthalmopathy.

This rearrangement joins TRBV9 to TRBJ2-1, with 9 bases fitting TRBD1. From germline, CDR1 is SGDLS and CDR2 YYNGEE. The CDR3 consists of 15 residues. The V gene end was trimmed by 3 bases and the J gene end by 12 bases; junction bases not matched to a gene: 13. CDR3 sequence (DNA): TGTGCCAGCAGCGAAGACCCGGGACAGGGATCCTGGCAGTTCTTC. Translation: CASSEDPGQGSWQFF.

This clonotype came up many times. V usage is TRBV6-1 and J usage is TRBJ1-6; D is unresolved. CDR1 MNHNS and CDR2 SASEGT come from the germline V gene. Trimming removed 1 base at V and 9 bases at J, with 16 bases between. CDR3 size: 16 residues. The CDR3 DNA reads TGTGCCAGCAGTGAAGGAAGCAGTTTACGGGGTTCACCCCTCCACTTT. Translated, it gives CASSEGSSLRGSPLHF.

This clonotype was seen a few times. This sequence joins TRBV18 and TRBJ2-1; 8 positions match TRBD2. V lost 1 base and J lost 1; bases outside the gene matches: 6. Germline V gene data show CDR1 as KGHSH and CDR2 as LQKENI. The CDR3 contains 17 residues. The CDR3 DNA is TGTGCCAGCTCACCACTACCGGGAGGGCGTTCCTACAATGAGCAGTTCTTC. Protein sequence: CASSPLPGGRSYNEQFF.

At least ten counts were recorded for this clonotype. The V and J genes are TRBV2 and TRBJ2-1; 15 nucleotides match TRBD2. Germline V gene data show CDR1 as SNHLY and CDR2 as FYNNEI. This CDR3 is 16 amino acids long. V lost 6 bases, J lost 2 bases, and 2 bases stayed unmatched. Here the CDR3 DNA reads TGTGCCAGCAGGGGACTAGCGGGGGGCCCCTACAATGAGCAGTTCTTC. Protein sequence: CASRGLAGGPYNEQFF. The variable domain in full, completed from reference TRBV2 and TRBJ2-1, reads EPEVTQTPSHQVTQMGQEVILRCVPISNHLYFYWYRQILGQKVEFLVSFYNNEISEKSEIFDDQFSVERPDGSNFTLKIRSTKLEDSAMYFCASRGLAGGPYNEQFFGPGTRLTVL.

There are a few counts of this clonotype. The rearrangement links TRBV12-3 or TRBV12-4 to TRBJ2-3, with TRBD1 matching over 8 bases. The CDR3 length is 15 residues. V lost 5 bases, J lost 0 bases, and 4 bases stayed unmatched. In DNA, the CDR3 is TGTGCCAGCAGTAACAGGGGGTCTAGCACAGATACGCAGTATTTT. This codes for CASSNRGSSTDTQYF.

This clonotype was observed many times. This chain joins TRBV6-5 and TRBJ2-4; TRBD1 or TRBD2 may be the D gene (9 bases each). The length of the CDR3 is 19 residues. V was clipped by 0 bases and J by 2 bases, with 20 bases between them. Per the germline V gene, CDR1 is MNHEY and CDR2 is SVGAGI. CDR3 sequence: CASSYSQGASGISKNIQYF. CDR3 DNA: TGTGCCAGCAGTTACTCACAGGGGGCTAGCGGGATTTCCAAAAACATTCAGTACTTC.

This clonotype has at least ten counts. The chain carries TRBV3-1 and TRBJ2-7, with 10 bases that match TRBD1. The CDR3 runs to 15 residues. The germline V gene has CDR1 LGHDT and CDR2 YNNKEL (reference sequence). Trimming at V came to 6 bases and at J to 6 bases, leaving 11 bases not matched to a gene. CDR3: CASSRDGTGVTEQYF. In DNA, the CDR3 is TGTGCCAGCAGTCGAGACGGGACAGGGGTCACCGAGCAGTACTTC.

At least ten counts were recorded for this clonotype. CDR3 amino acids: CASSFRPSGASYEQYF. The CDR3 DNA reads as TGCGCCAGCAGCTTTCGACCAAGCGGGGCCTCCTACGAGCAGTACTTC. The chain carries TRBV5-1 and TRBJ2-7; 7 positions match TRBD2. The V gene's germline CDR1 is SGHRS and CDR2 YFSETQ. Trimming at V came to 2 bases and at J to 0 bases, leaving 8 bases not matched to a gene. The CDR3 runs 16 residues.

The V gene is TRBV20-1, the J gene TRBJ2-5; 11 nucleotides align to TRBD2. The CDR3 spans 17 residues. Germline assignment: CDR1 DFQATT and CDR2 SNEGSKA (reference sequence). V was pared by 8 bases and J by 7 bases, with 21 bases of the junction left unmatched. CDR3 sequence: CSKEGTSGSLGVGTQYF. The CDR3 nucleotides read TGCAGTAAAGAGGGCACTAGCGGGAGCCTAGGGGTTGGGACCCAGTACTTC.

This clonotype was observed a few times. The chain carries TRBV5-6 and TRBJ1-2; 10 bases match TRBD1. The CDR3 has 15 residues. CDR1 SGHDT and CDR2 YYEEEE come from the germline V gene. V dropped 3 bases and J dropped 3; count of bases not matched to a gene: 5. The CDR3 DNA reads TGTGCCAGCAGCTCGCCGGACAGGGGGGACTATGGCTACACCTTC. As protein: CASSSPDRGDYGYTF.

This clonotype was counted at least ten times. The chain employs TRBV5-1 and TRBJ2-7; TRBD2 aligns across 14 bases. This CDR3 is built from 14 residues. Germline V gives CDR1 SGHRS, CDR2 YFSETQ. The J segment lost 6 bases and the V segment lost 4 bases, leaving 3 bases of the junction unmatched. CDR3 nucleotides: TGCGCCAGCAGCCCCGGGACTAGCGGGAGCGAGCAGTACTTC. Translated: CASSPGTSGSEQYF.

The CDR3: CASSESSGGPGEQFF. For the CDR3, the DNA is TGCGCCAGCAGTGAGTCTTCGGGAGGGCCGGGTGAGCAGTTCTTC. The genes are TRBV10-1 and TRBJ2-1; 8 bases line up with TRBD2. This CDR3 region has 15 residues. Germline-derived CDR1 and CDR2 are WNHNN and SYGVQD (reference sequence). V shed 0 bases, J shed 9 bases, and the junction held 7 bases outside the gene matches.

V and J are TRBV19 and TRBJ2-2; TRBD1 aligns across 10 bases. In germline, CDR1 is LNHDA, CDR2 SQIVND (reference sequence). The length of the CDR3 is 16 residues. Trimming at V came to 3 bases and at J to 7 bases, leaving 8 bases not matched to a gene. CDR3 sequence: CASSIGGQGGFGELFF. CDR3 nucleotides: TGTGCCAGTAGTATTGGTGGACAGGGGGGTTTCGGGGAGCTGTTTTTT.

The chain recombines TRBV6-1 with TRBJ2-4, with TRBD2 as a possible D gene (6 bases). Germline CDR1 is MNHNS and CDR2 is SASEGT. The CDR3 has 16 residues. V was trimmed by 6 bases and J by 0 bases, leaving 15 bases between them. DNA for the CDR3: TGTGCCAGCAGCCGTCTGGGGGGATTAGCCAAAAACATTCAGTACTTC. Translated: CASSRLGGLAKNIQYF.

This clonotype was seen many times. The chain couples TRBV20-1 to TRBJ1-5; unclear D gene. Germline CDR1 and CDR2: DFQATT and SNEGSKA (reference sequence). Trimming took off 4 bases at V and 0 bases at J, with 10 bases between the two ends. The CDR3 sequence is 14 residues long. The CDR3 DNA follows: TGCAGTGCTACCCCCCCCGATAGCAATCAGCCCCAGCATTTT. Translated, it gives CSATPPDSNQPQHF.

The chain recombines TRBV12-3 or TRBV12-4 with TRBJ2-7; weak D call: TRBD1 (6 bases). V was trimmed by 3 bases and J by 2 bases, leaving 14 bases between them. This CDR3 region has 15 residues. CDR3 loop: CASSFAAGATYEQYF. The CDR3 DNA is TGTGCCAGCAGTTTCGCGGCAGGGGCGACCTACGAGCAGTACTTC.

The CDR3: CASIKTGAEEKLFF. CDR3 nucleotide sequence: TGTGCCAGTATCAAGACAGGGGCAGAGGAAAAACTGTTTTTT. The chain carries TRBV19 and TRBJ1-4, with TRBD1 matching 8 bases. This CDR3 region has 14 residues. V dropped 7 bases and J dropped 8; count of bases not matched to a gene: 9. Germline CDR1 is LNHDA and CDR2 is SQIVND (reference sequence).

The CDR3 spells CASSFLGQGSYTF. As DNA, the CDR3 is TGTGCCAGCAGTTTTTTGGGACAGGGTAGCTACACCTTC. This chain joins TRBV12-3 or TRBV12-4 and TRBJ1-2, with TRBD1 identical over 9 bases. CDR3 length equals 13 residues. Losses at the gene ends were 3 bases for V and 9 bases for J; bases not matched to a gene: 5.

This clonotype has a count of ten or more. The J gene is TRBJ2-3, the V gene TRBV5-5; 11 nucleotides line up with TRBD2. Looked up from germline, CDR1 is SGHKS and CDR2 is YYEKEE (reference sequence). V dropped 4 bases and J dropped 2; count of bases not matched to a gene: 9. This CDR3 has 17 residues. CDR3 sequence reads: CASSLGGLAGITDTQYF. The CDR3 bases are TGTGCCAGCAGCCTCGGCGGACTAGCGGGTATCACAGATACGCAGTATTTT.

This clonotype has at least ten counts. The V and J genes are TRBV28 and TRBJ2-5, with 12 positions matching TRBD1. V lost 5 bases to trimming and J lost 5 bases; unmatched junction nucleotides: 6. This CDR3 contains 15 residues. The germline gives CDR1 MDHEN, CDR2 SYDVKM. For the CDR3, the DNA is TGTGCCAGCAGTCCAGCCGGGACAGGGGGCGAGACCCAGTACTTC. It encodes CASSPAGTGGETQYF. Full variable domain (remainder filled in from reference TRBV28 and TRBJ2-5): DVKVTQSSRYLVKRTGEKVFLECVQDMDHENMFWYRQDPGLGLRLIYFSYDVKMKEKGDIPEGYSVSREKKERFSLILESASTNQTSMYLCASSPAGTGGETQYFGPGTRLLVL.

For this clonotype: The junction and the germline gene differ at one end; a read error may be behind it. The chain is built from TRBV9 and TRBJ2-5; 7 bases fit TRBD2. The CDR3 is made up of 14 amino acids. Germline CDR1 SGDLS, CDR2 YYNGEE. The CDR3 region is CASSVGRAQGTQYF. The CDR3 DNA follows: TGTGCCAGCAGCGTGGGGAGGGCTCAAGGGACCCAGTACTTC. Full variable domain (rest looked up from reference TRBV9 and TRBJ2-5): DSGVTQTPKHLITATGQRVTLRCSPRSGDLSVYWYQQSLDQGLQFLIQYYNGEERAKGNILERFSAQQFPDLHSELNLSSLELGDSALYFCASSVGRAQGTQYFGPGTRLLVL.

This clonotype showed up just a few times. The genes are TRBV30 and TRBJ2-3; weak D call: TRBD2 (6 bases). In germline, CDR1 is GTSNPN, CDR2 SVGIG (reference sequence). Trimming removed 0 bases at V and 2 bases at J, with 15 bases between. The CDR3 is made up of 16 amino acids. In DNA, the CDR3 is TGTGCCTGGAGTGTCTCCGGGACTGTTAACACAGATACGCAGTATTTT. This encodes CAWSVSGTVNTDTQYF. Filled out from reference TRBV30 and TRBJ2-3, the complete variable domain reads SQTIHQWPATLVQPVGSPLSLECTVEGTSNPNLYWYRQAAGRGLQLLFYSVGIGQISSEVPQNLSASRPQDRQFILSSKKLLLSDSGFYLCAWSVSGTVNTDTQYFGPGTRLTVL.